A single sample gave rise to the 7 T cell receptor beta chains below, sequenced in a study of cytomegalovirus exposure and HLA in healthy donors. PCR involved 60 Vbeta and 13 Jbeta primers. Some clones are missing from TCRdb's copy, which holds only in-frame ones; the method was immunoSEQ multiplex PCR. The table shows under 150,000 clones, with roughly four fifths occurring only once. The specimen was PBMCs. These receptors were obtained from a woman aged 40 to 50 in good health and CMV-seronegative.

This clone was detected only a few times. The chain combines TRBV6-5 with TRBJ1-5, with D possibly being TRBD1 (5 bases). CDR3 length: 15 amino acids. Germline CDR1 MNHEY, CDR2 SVGAGI. Between the trimmed V and J ends, which lost 6 bases and 5 bases, there was a span of 17 bases. The CDR3 DNA sequence: TGTGCCAGCAGCCTCAGGGCAGTTGGAGATCAGCCCCAGCATTTT. Protein: CASSLRAVGDQPQHF.

The genes are TRBV5-4 and TRBJ2-5, with 13 bases matching TRBD2. CDR3 size: 16 residues. CDR1 and CDR2 (germline): SGHNT, YYREEE (reference sequence). Trimming cost V 4 bases and J 5 bases; bases outside gene matches: 8. CDR3 amino acids: CASSAGLAGVRETQYF. The CDR3 region has the DNA TGTGCCAGCAGCGCAGGACTAGCGGGAGTTCGGGAGACCCAGTACTTC. Full variable domain (outside the CDR3, taken from reference TRBV5-4 and TRBJ2-5): ETGVTQSPTHLIKTRGQQVTLRCSSQSGHNTVSWYQQALGQGPQFIFQYYREEENGRGNFPPRFSGLQFPNYSSELNVNALELDDSALYLCASSAGLAGVRETQYFGPGTRLLVL.

The chain has TRBV9 and TRBJ2-1, with a weak D call TRBD2 (5 bases). The V gene lost 4 bases and the J gene lost 4 bases, with 15 bases spanning the gap. There are 15 residues in the CDR3. Germline CDR1 is SGDLS and CDR2 is YYNGEE. Here the CDR3 DNA reads TGTGCCAGCAGCCCGAGAGCGGTAGGATACAATGAGCAGTTCTTC. It encodes CASSPRAVGYNEQFF. Variable domain in full (rest from reference TRBV9 and TRBJ2-1): DSGVTQTPKHLITATGQRVTLRCSPRSGDLSVYWYQQSLDQGLQFLIQYYNGEERAKGNILERFSAQQFPDLHSELNLSSLELGDSALYFCASSPRAVGYNEQFFGPGTRLTVL.

CDR3 nucleotide sequence: TGCAGCGTTGGTAGGACAGGGGGACTGAACACTGAAGCTTTCTTT. Its protein product is CSVGRTGGLNTEAFF. The chain recombines TRBV29-1 with TRBJ1-1, with 10 bases aligning to TRBD1. V dropped 4 bases and J dropped 0; count of bases not matched to a gene: 5. Germline CDR1 is SQVTM and CDR2 is ANQGSEA. CDR3 length equals 15 residues.

The V call is TRBV7-9, the J call TRBJ2-3; no firm D call. V was cut by 5 bases and J by 9 bases, with 12 bases left in between. CDR1 SEHNR and CDR2 FQNEAQ come from the germline V gene (reference sequence). This CDR3 has 12 residues. CDR3 in amino acids: CASSVAPRTQYF. DNA of the CDR3: TGTGCCAGCAGCGTCGCCCCACGGACGCAGTATTTT.

CDR3 sequence reads: CASSSLDGNTIYF. The DNA for the CDR3 is TGTGCCAGCAGCTCCCTAGACGGAAACACCATATATTTT. The genes are TRBV14 and TRBJ1-3; unclear D gene. Germline V CDR1 and CDR2: SGHDN, FVKESK. This CDR3 spans 13 amino acids. V was clipped by 5 bases and J by 4 bases, with 9 bases between them.

The V and J genes are TRBV7-2 and TRBJ2-7; the D is unclear. Per germline, CDR1 SGHTA and CDR2 FQGNSA. Trimming left V 6 bases short and J 6 bases short, with 9 bases between. The CDR3 loop spans 11 amino acids. The CDR3 here is CASRGFTEQYF. The CDR3 region has the DNA TGTGCCAGCAGGGGCTTTACCGAGCAGTACTTC.